Many counts were recorded for the clone carrying this T cell receptor beta chain. Its specificity is not known. The TCR beta CDR3 region underwent multiplex PCR amplification with 32 V and 13 J primers. TCRdb re-derived calls from the multiplex PCR reads in MiXCR, one entry per CDR3 protein. The data show some 21,000 distinct CDR3 sequences, 25% to 30% seen once. These data come from a study of immune heterogeneity within non-small cell lung tumors. Trimming shortened V by 4 bases and J by 5 bases, and 12 bases separated the two germline ends. This CDR3 has 14 amino acids. From germline, CDR1 is MDHEN and CDR2 SYDVKM. Notes on the study in general: Clonality of local T cells correlated moderately but significantly with local tumor mutational burden (R 0.3 to 0.4). Site-unique high-frequency clones occurred alongside identical dominant CDR3 beta clonotypes that recurred across tumor sites within a patient.

Each sample used 600 ng of genomic DNA from bulk tumor tissue. Several biopsies per primary tumor, spaced far apart, were taken during surgery. Curative surgery was performed on patients who had untreated, newly diagnosed non-small cell lung cancer. The chain employs TRBV28 and TRBJ2-1, with unresolved D. The sequenced sample was lung tumor tissue. The clonotype was recovered from a man between 40 and 49 years old with non-small cell lung cancer. Here the CDR3 reads CASSYLSSNNEQFF. DNA of the CDR3: TGTGCCAGCAGTTACCTTAGCTCAAACAATGAGCAGTTCTTC.